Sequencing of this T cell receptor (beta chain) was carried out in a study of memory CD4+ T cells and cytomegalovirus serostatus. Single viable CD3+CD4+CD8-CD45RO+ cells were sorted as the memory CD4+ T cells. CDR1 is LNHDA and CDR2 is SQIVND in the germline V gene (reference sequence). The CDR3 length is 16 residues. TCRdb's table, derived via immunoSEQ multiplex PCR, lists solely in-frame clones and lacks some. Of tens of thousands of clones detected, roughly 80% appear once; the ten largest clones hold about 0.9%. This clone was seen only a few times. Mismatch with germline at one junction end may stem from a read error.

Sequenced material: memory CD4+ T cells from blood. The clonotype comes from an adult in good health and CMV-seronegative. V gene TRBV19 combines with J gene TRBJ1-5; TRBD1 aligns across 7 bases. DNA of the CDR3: TGTGCCAGTAGTTTAGAAACACAGGGGTACAATCAGCCCCAGCATTTT. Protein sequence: CASSLETQGYNQPQHF.